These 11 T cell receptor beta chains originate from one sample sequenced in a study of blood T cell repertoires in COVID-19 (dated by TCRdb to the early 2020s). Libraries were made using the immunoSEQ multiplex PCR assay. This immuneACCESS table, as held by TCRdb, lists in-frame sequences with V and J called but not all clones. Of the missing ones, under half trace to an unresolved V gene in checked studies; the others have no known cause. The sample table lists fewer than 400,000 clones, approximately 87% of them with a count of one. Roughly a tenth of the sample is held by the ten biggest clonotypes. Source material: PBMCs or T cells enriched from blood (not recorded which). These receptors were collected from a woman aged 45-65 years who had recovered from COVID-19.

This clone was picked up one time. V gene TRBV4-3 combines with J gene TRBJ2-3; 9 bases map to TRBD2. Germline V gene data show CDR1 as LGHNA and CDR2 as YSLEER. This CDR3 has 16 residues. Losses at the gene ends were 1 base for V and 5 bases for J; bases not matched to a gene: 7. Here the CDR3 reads CASSQGRGGLGDTQYF. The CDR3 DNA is TGCGCCAGCAGCCAAGGGCGGGGGGGCTTGGGAGATACGCAGTATTTT.

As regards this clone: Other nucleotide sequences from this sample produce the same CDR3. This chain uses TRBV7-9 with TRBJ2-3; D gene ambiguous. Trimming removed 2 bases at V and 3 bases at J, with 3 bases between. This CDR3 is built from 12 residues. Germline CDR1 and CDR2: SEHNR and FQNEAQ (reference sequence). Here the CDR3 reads CASSLSTDTQYF. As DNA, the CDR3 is TGTGCCAGCAGCTTATCAACAGATACGCAGTATTTT. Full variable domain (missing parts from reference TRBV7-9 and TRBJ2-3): DTGVSQNPRHKITKRGQNVTFRCDPISEHNRLYWYRQTLGQGPEFLTYFQNEAQLEKSRLLSDRFSAERPKGSFSTLEIQRTEQGDSAMYLCASSLSTDTQYFGPGTRLTVL.

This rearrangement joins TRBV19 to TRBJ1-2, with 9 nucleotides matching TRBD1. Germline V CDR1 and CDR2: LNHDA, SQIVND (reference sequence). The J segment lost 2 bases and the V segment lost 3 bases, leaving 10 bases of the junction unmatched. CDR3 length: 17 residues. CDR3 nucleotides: TGTGCCAGTAGTATCATATCAAGCGGGACAGGGAACTATGGCTACACCTTC. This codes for CASSIISSGTGNYGYTF.

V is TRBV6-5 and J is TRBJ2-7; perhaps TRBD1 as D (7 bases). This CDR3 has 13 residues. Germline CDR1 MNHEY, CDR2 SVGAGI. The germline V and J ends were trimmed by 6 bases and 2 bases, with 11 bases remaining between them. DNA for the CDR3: TGTGCCAGCAGCCAGGGGGGCCCCTACGAGCAGTACTTC. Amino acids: CASSQGGPYEQYF.

CDR3 in DNA: TGCGCCAGCAGCCAAGATGGGGCGGGATGGGAAAAACTGTTTTTT. It codes for CASSQDGAGWEKLFF. This chain links TRBV4-3 with TRBJ1-4, with D possibly matching TRBD1 (5 bases). Germline CDR1 and CDR2: LGHNA and YSLEER. The CDR3 has 15 amino acids. The V end was cut by 0 bases, the J end by 8 bases, with 13 bases between.

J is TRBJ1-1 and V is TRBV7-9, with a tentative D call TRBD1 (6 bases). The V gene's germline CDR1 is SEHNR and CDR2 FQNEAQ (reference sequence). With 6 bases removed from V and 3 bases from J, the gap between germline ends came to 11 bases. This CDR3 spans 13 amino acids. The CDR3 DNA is TGTGCCAGCAGATTGGGGGCGGACACTGAAGCTTTCTTT. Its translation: CASRLGADTEAFF.

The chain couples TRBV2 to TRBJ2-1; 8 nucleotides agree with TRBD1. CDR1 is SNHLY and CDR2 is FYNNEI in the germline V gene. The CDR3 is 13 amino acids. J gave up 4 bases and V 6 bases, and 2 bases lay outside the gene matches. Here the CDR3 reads CASRGDRYNEQFF. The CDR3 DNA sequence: TGTGCCAGCAGGGGGGACAGGTACAATGAGCAGTTCTTC.

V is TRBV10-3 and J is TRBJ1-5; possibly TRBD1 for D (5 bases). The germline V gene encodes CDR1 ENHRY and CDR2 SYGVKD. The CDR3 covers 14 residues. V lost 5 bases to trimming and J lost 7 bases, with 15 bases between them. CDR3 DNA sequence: TGTGCCATCAGTTCCCAGGGTATTGCGCAGCCCCAGCATTTT. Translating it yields CAISSQGIAQPQHF.

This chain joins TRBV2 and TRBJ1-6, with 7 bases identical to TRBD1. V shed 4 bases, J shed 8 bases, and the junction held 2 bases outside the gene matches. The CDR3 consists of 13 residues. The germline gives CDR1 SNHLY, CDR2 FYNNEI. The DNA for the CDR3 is TGTGCCAGCAGTGGGGACAGCTATTCACCCCTCCACTTT. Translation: CASSGDSYSPLHF.

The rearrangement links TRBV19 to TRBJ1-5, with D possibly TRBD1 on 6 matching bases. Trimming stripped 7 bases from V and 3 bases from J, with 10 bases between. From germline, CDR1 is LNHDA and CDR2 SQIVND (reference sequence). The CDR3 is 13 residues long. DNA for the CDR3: TGTGCCAGTACCCAGGGGACCAATCAGCCCCAGCATTTT. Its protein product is CASTQGTNQPQHF.

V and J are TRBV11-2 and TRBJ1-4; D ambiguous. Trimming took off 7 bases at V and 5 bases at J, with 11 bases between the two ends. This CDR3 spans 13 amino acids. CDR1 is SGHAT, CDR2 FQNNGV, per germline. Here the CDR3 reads CASKRGENEKLFF. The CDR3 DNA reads TGTGCCAGCAAGAGAGGCGAGAATGAAAAACTGTTTTTT.